The 14 T cell receptor beta chains below were found in one sample sequenced in a study of shared T cell receptors in the human thymus. Clones were read by immunoSEQ multiplex PCR, and TCRdb kept only the in-frame ones, dropping some. The data contain hundreds of thousands of clones, roughly 90% of them singletons. The same data also contributed to another study, on human thymus T cells.

The source material was thymocytes. The source of these receptors is a boy younger than two with a congenital heart defect.

This chain links TRBV5-8 with TRBJ2-7, with 8 positions matching TRBD2. Germline trimming cut 4 bases from V and 0 bases from J; bases unmatched to any gene: 12. This CDR3 is 17 amino acids long. Germline V gene data show CDR1 as SGHTS and CDR2 as YDEGEE. This chain's CDR3 is CASSPTWAGGPSYEQYF. In DNA, the CDR3 is TGTGCCAGCAGCCCGACCTGGGCGGGAGGACCCTCCTACGAGCAGTACTTC.

This rearrangement joins TRBV27 to TRBJ1-4, with D hard to call. Between the trimmed V and J ends, which lost 6 bases and 8 bases, there was a span of 16 bases. The CDR3 totals 14 residues. Germline V gene data show CDR1 as MNHEY and CDR2 as SMNVEV (reference sequence). This CDR3 is CASRPTRVWEKLFF. Written as DNA, the CDR3 is TGTGCCAGCAGGCCGACGCGGGTTTGGGAAAAACTGTTTTTT.

This chain uses TRBV5-1 with TRBJ2-3; 8 nucleotides agree with TRBD2. The J segment lost 5 bases and the V segment lost 4 bases, leaving 15 bases of the junction unmatched. The V gene's germline CDR1 is SGHRS and CDR2 YFSETQ. This CDR3 comprises 17 residues. The CDR3 loop is CASSTRLPSGRGDTQYF. CDR3 bases: TGCGCCAGCAGCACCCGCCTTCCCAGCGGGAGAGGAGATACGCAGTATTTT.

The CDR3 DNA reads as TGTGCCAGCAGCACTTGGACTCTGTCCTACGAGCAGTACTTC. Encoded protein: CASSTWTLSYEQYF. This sequence joins TRBV6-5 and TRBJ2-7; perhaps TRBD2 as D (5 bases). Germline V gene data show CDR1 as MNHEY and CDR2 as SVGAGI. CDR3 size: 14 residues. V was trimmed by 6 bases and J by 1 base, leaving 13 bases between them.

The chain recombines TRBV28 with TRBJ2-1; D perhaps matches TRBD1 (7 bases). Germline V gene lookup returns CDR1 MDHEN and CDR2 SYDVKM. CDR3 length equals 15 residues. The V gene lost 7 bases and the J gene lost 4 bases, with 17 bases spanning the gap. Written as DNA, the CDR3 is TGTGCCAGCAACTCCCCACAGGGGAGGTACAATGAGCAGTTCTTC. Amino acid sequence: CASNSPQGRYNEQFF.

The gene calls are TRBV7-2 and TRBJ1-1; 9 positions match TRBD1. This CDR3 contains 15 residues. Germline V CDR1 and CDR2: SGHTA, FQGNSA. J lost 1 base, V lost 3 bases, and 3 bases had no gene match. In nucleotides, the CDR3 is TGTGCCAGCAGCTTGGCGGGACAGGGGAACACTGAAGCTTTCTTT. It translates to CASSLAGQGNTEAFF.

This chain connects TRBV5-1 to TRBJ2-7; the match to TRBD2 covers 10 bases. CDR1 SGHRS and CDR2 YFSETQ come from the germline V gene. V trimming: 4 bases; J trimming: 2 bases; junction bases outside the gene matches: 12. The CDR3 loop spans 17 amino acids. CDR3 sequence: CASSDSRTSGAPYEQYF. The DNA of the CDR3 is TGCGCCAGCAGCGACTCCCGGACTAGCGGAGCCCCCTACGAGCAGTACTTC.

The chain is built from TRBV5-1 and TRBJ2-7; TRBD2 aligns across 11 bases. The CDR3 has 15 residues. The germline V gene encodes CDR1 SGHRS and CDR2 YFSETQ. With 4 bases clipped from V and 5 bases from J, the junction kept 8 bases outside the gene matches. CDR3 in amino acids: CASSKVAGGPNEQYF. CDR3 coding DNA: TGCGCCAGCAGCAAAGTAGCGGGAGGGCCCAACGAGCAGTACTTC.

Only one count was recorded for this clone. The chain joins TRBV28 to TRBJ1-5; no clear D gene. Germline CDR1 and CDR2: MDHEN and SYDVKM. V dropped 1 base and J dropped 2 bases, with 6 bases sitting between them. CDR3 length equals 14 residues. The CDR3 DNA reads as TGTGCCAGCAGTTTATCCCAGGGCAATCAGCCCCAGCATTTT. Translation: CASSLSQGNQPQHF.

This chain uses TRBV27 with TRBJ1-2; possible D gene TRBD1, 6 bases. Per the germline V gene, CDR1 is MNHEY and CDR2 is SMNVEV (reference sequence). The germline V and J ends were trimmed by 2 bases and 6 bases, with 16 bases remaining between them. The CDR3 has 15 residues. CDR3 in amino acids: CASSLGQGNWHGYTF. CDR3 DNA: TGTGCCAGCAGTTTAGGGCAGGGGAATTGGCATGGCTACACCTTC.

This clone was recorded only once. The V gene is TRBV29-1, the J gene TRBJ2-7; 10 nucleotides align to TRBD1. The CDR3 runs 15 residues. The germline V gene encodes CDR1 SQVTM and CDR2 ANQGSEA. V lost 3 bases, J lost 4 bases, and 9 bases stayed unmatched. CDR3 sequence: CSVDRRDRGTYEQYF. CDR3 DNA: TGCAGCGTTGATAGGCGGGACAGGGGAACGTACGAGCAGTACTTC.

V and J are TRBV29-1 and TRBJ2-7; TRBD1 matches at 9 bases. The CDR3 covers 13 residues. CDR1 SQVTM and CDR2 ANQGSEA come from the germline V gene. Trimming took 4 bases from V and 2 from J; bases not matched to a gene: 3. In DNA form, the CDR3 reads TGCAGCGTTGCGAGGACAGGGGCCTACGAGCAGTACTTC. As protein: CSVARTGAYEQYF.

The V and J genes are TRBV19 and TRBJ2-1; a possible D gene is TRBD2 (6 bases). Germline values: CDR1 LNHDA, CDR2 SQIVND (reference sequence). The CDR3 is made up of 17 amino acids. Trimming removed 0 bases from V and 4 bases from J, with 16 bases in between. The CDR3 protein is CASSIDGASEEYNEQFF. CDR3 DNA: TGTGCCAGTAGTATAGATGGAGCTAGCGAGGAATACAATGAGCAGTTCTTC.

The chain is built from TRBV28 and TRBJ2-1; maybe TRBD2 (5 bases). The germline V and J ends were trimmed by 4 bases and 5 bases, with 12 bases remaining between them. The CDR3 loop spans 14 amino acids. Germline loops: CDR1 MDHEN, CDR2 SYDVKM. Here the CDR3 reads CASSSRSGHNEQFF. In nucleotides, the CDR3 is TGTGCCAGCAGTTCCCGAAGCGGTCACAATGAGCAGTTCTTC.